These T cell receptor beta chains were read from a single sample in a study of blood T cell repertoires in COVID-19. Sequenced by immunoSEQ multiplex PCR; TCRdb stores in-frame clones only, minus some. In the table there are 400,000 or so clones, roughly nine tenths of which are singletons. Specimen: PBMCs or T cells enriched from blood (not recorded which). The receptor source for this set is a man aged 25-45 years who had recovered from COVID-19. Each CDR3 is given with its conserved first and last residue. Only part of the rows carry a size: once, few, many, or a class if the clone is expanded.

TRBV14	NA	TRBJ2-1	CASGTGPPHEQFF
TRBV12-3/TRBV12-4	few	TRBJ2-7	CASSLYAQQYF
TRBV5-4	NA	TRBJ2-7	CASSGDPGTGRYEQYF
TRBV7-2	NA	TRBJ2-6	CASSLAGQGGTGANVLTF
TRBV4-1	NA	TRBJ1-6	CASSQQPEGFPLHF
TRBV30	NA	TRBJ2-1	CAWSGYNEQFF
TRBV2	NA	TRBJ1-5	CATQNRDRNQPQHF
TRBV9	NA	TRBJ1-5	CASSVGTGDQPQHF
TRBV23-1	NA	TRBJ2-5	CASSHPGQGNQETQYF
TRBV11-1	NA	TRBJ2-7	CASSGTGHFYEQYF
TRBV5-5	few	TRBJ2-1	CASFGLAGLYNEQFF
TRBV19	NA	TRBJ1-5	CASKGTGDYQPQHF
TRBV11-2	NA	TRBJ2-2	CASSSGTHTGELFF
TRBV25-1	NA	TRBJ2-1	CASSELAGGYNEQFF
TRBV5-3	NA	TRBJ1-6	CVRSPNGRGNSPLHF
TRBV7-3	NA	TRBJ1-3	CASGDSGNTIYF
TRBV15	NA	TRBJ2-1	CATSQRDLIGEQFF
TRBV5-6	few	TRBJ1-2	CASSLEGLLYGYTF
TRBV5-1	NA	TRBJ1-6	CASSLDMGAGSPLHF
TRBV6-5	NA	TRBJ2-7	CASRRTGVGAYEQYF
TRBV6-5	once	TRBJ2-1	CASSYSGEVRNEQFF
TRBV28	NA	TRBJ2-7	CASSLSASGTYEQYF
TRBV4-2	NA	TRBJ1-2	CASSQAGQSYGYTF
TRBV3-1/TRBV3-2	NA	TRBJ2-6	CASSQVLQGFYRGANVLTF
TRBV7-9	NA	TRBJ2-7	CASSLESGGSYEQYF
TRBV19	NA	TRBJ1-3	CASSIGAGNTIYF
TRBV29-1	NA	TRBJ1-1	CSAAIDREREAFF
TRBV18	NA	TRBJ2-7	CVRSGGPPLYEQYF
TRBV6-5	NA	TRBJ2-3	CASRGDRESTDTQYF
TRBV5-5	NA	TRBJ1-5	CASAQGARVNQPQHF
TRBV3-1/TRBV3-2	NA	TRBJ1-6	CASRAGRNSPLHF
TRBV28	NA	TRBJ2-3	CASSSPGQGADTQYF
TRBV5-1	NA	TRBJ1-5	CASSLEPGVGNQPQHF
TRBV9	NA	TRBJ1-2	CASSTLQGGSISSGYTF
TRBV5-1	NA	TRBJ1-2	CASSNSGGTSVGYTF
TRBV30	NA	TRBJ1-5	CAWRDNYSNQPQHF
TRBV5-4	NA	TRBJ2-7	CASRHASSYEQYF
TRBV5-1	NA	TRBJ2-3	CASSQREGQRGDTQYF
TRBV28	NA	TRBJ2-2	CASSLSRLAGDRNTGELFF
TRBV10-3	NA	TRBJ2-7	CAIRGTSGTREQYF
TRBV6-5	NA	TRBJ2-7	CASSPTDISYEQYF
TRBV19	NA	TRBJ2-7	CASSIIAAEGEEQYF
TRBV19	once	TRBJ2-3	CASSRLAGVGTRTDTQYF
TRBV7-6	NA	TRBJ2-1	CASSLGAGGRPYNEQFF
TRBV7-2	NA	TRBJ2-7	CASRFGGSSYEQYF
TRBV12-3/TRBV12-4	NA	TRBJ2-1	CASLAGGPAEQFF
TRBV7-6	NA	TRBJ1-1	CASSSSNTEAFF
TRBV15	NA	TRBJ2-5	CATSRTRTSYETQYF